This T cell receptor beta chain was recorded in a study of T cells in Graves' hyperthyroidism and ophthalmopathy. The wider study: Sampling of peripheral blood happened at initial diagnosis, prior to any treatment.

General study points: Ophthalmopathy was model-predicted a median roughly 6.2 months pre-onset. Blood also held most thyroid clonotypes expanded beyond 0.001.

CDR1 and CDR2 (germline): MDHEN, SYDVKM. This CDR3 has 17 amino acids. V dropped 3 bases and J dropped 4 bases, with 19 bases sitting between them. The table lists this clonotype with many counts. Antigen unknown. Amplification targeted TCR beta CDR3 regions from RNA transcripts. The study used the HTBI primer set for a first-round RT-PCR of the TCR CDR3. TCRdb re-called the multiplex PCR reads through MiXCR, storing one row per CDR3 protein. The data contain 450,000 to 650,000 distinct CDR3 sequences, under 20% of them singletons. The chain couples TRBV28 to TRBJ1-5, with TRBD1 as a possible D gene (5 bases). Sequenced material: blood. This TCR came from a woman aged 18-29 years with Graves' ophthalmopathy. The CDR3 protein is CASSFPGQGLINQPQHF. The DNA of the CDR3 is TGTGCCAGCAGTTTCCCGGGGCAGGGCCTAATTAATCAGCCCCAGCATTTT.